This T cell receptor (beta chain) was sequenced during a study of STAT3 mutations in large granular lymphocyte leukemia. Broader study findings: At least one immunodominant TCR beta clonotype appeared in every T-cell large granular lymphocyte leukemia patient. TCR clonotype switching after therapy occurred in about 30% of the 18 patients.

Concerning this clone: Its target is not known.

Germline V gene lookup returns CDR1 GTSNPN and CDR2 SVGIG (reference sequence). The CDR3 runs to 16 residues. V shed 1 base and J shed 0 bases, with 10 bases lying between them. The data were produced by immunoSEQ multiplex PCR, yet TCRdb's version contains in-frame clones alone and is incomplete. Among about 8,000 clones listed, about 69% were seen once. Sequenced sample: peripheral blood mononuclear cells. This clonotype originated in a woman between 40 and 50 years old with T-cell large granular lymphocyte leukemia. Some clones in this sample may be carry-over from other donors' samples. The chain is built from TRBV30 and TRBJ1-6; D is uncertain. In DNA, the CDR3 is TGTGCCTGGAGTGCCCCAGCGAGCTCCTATAATTCACCCCTCCACTTT. Its translation is CAWSAPASSYNSPLHF.